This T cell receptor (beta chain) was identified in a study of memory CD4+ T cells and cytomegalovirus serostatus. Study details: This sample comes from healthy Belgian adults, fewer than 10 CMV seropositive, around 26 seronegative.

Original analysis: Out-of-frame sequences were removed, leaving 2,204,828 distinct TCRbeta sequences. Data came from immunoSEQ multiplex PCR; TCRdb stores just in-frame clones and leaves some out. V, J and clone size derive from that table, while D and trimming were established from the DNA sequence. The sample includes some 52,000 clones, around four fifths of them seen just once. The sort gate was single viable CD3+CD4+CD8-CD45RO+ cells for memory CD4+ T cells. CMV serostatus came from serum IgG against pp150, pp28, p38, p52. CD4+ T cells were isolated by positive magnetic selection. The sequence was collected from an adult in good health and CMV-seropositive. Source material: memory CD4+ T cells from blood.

CDR3: CASSQGTVGNEQFF. CDR3 sequence (DNA): TGTGCCAGCTCCCAGGGAACCGTGGGCAATGAGCAGTTCTTC. The rearrangement links TRBV6-5 to TRBJ2-1; D may be TRBD1 (5 bases). The CDR3 covers 14 residues. Trimming pared 8 bases from V and 6 bases from J, leaving 17 bases between. Germline CDR1 reads MNHEY; CDR2 reads SVGAGI.